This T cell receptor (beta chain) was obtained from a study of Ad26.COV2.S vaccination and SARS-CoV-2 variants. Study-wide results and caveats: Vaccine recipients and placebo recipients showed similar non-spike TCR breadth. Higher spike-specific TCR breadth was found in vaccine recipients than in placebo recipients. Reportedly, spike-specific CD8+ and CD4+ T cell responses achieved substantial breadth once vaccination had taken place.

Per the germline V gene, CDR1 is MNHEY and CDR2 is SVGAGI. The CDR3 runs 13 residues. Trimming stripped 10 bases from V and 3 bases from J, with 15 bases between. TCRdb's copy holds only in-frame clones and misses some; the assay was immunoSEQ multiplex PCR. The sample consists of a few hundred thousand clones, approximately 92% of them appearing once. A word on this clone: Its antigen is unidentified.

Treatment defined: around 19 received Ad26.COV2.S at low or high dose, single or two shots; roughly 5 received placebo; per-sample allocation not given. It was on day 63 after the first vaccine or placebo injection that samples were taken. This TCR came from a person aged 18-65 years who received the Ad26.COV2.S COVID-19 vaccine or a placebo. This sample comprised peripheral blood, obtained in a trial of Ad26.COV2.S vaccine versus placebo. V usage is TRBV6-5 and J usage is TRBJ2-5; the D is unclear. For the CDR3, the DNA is TGTGCCACTCTCGTGGATCTAGAAGAGACCCAGTACTTC. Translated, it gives CATLVDLEETQYF.